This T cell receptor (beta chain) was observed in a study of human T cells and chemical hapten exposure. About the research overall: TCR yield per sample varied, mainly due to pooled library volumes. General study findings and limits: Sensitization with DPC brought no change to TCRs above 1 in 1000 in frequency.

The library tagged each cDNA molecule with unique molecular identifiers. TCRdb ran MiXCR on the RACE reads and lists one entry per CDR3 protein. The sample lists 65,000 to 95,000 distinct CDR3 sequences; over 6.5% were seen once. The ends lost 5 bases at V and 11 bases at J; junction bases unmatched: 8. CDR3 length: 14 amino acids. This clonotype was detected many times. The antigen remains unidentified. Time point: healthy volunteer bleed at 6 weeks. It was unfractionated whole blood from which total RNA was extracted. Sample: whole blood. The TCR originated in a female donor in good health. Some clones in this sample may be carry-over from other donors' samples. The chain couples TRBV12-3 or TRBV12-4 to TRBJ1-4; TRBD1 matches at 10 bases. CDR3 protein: CASSLGTGDGKLFF. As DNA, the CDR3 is TGTGCCAGCAGTCTAGGGACAGGGGACGGGAAACTGTTTTTT.